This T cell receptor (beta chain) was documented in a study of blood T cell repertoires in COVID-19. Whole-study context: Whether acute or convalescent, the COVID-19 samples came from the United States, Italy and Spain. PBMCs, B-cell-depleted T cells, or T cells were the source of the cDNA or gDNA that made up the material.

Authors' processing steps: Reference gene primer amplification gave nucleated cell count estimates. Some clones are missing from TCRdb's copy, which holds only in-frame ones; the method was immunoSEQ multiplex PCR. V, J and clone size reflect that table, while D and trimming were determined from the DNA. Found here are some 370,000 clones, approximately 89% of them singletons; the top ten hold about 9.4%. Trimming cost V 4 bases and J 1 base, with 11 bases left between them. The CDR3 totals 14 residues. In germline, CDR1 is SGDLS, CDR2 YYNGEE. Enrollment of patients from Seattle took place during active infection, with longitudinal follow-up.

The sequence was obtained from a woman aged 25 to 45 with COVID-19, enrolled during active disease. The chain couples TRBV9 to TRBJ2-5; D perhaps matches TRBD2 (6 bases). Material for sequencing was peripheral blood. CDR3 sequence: CASSPGSSQETQYF. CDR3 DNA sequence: TGTGCCAGCAGCCCCGGGAGCAGCCAAGAGACCCAGTACTTC.